This T cell receptor beta chain was identified in a study of blood T cell repertoires in COVID-19. The overall study: The samples span acute and convalescent COVID-19 from the United States, Italy and Spain. T cells, B-cell-depleted T cells, or PBMCs supplied cDNA or gDNA.

How the authors handled the data: Scientists estimated how many nucleated cells there were by amplifying reference gene primers. Using immunoSEQ multiplex PCR, the repertoire was profiled, and TCRdb retains in-frame clones only, with some absent. V and J calls and clone size are given by that table; D and trimming were obtained from the DNA. The table records 150,000 to 200,000 clones, approximately 89% of them present only once. This CDR3 comprises 11 residues. V was cut by 6 bases and J by 6 bases, with 7 bases left in between. The germline V gene has CDR1 MDHEN and CDR2 SYDVKM. V is TRBV28 and J is TRBJ2-3; no firm D call. The specimen was peripheral blood. The source of this sequence is a man aged 70-80 years with acute or convalescent COVID-19. The CDR3 spells CASSKADTQYF. In DNA, the CDR3 is TGTGCCAGCAGCAAAGCTGATACGCAGTATTTT.